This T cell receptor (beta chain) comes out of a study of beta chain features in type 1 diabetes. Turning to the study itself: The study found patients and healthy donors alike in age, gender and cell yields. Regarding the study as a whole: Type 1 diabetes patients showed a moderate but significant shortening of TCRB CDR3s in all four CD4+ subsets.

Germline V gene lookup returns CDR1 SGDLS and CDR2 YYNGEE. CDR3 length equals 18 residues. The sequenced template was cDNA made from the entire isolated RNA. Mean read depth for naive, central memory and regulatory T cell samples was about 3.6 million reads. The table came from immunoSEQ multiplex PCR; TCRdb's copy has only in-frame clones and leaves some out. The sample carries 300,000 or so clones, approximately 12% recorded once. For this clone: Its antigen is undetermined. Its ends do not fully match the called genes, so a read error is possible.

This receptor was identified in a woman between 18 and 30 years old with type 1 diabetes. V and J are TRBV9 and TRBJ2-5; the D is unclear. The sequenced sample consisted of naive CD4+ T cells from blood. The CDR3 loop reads CASSVGIAEYPEQATQYF. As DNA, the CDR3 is TGTGCCAGCAGCGTAGGCATAGCCGAATACCCAGAACAAGCGACCCAGTACTTC.